The clone carrying this TCR beta chain rates as medium-sized. Its antigen is undetermined. None of the patients had undergone any treatment ahead of thyroid surgery. Original processing notes: Clinicopathological groups of papillary thyroid cancer showed CDR3 differences that were used to build a distant-metastasis classifier. TCRdb used MiXCR to call clones anew from the PCR reads. V and J calls and clone size were set by TCRdb, not the authors. The sample shows 15,000 or so clones, around 13% of them seen only once. The data originate from a study of metastatic and nonmetastatic thyroid tumors. In the study overall: Repertoire comparison spanned blood and tumor or nodule tissue of malignant and benign thyroid patients.

V lost 0 bases to trimming and J lost 7 bases; unmatched junction nucleotides: 10. This CDR3 spans 17 amino acids. Per the germline V gene, CDR1 is SGDLS and CDR2 is YYNGEE. Findings and limits, study-wide: Benign nodules reportedly had significantly lower TCR beta diversity than malignant thyroid tumors in blood and tumor.

The sample comprised tumor tissue. The sequence was collected from a female donor with papillary thyroid cancer or a benign thyroid nodule (not recorded which). Some clones in this sample may be carry-over from other donors' samples. The chain combines TRBV9 with TRBJ2-1, with TRBD2 matching over 10 bases. The CDR3 region is CASSVVAGGPLENEQFF. The CDR3 DNA follows: TGTGCCAGCAGCGTAGTAGCGGGAGGACCTTTGGAGAATGAGCAGTTCTTC.